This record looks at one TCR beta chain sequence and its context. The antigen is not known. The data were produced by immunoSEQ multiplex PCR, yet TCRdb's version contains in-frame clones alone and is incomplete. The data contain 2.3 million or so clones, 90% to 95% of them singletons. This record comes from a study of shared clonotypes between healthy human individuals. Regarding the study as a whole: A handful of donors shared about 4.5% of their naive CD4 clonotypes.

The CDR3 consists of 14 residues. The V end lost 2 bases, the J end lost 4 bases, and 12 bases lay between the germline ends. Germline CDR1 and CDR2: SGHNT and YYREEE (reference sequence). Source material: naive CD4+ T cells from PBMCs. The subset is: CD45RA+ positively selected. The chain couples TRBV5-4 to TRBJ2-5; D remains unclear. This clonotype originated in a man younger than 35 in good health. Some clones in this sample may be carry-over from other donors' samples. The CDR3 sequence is CASSFNQRPETQYF. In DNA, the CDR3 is TGTGCCAGCAGCTTTAACCAACGCCCAGAGACCCAGTACTTC.